This is a list of T cell receptor beta chains from one sample in a study of metastatic and nonmetastatic thyroid tumors. TCRdb redid the clone calls on the PCR reads using MiXCR. The sample lists 20,000 to 25,000 clones, 35% to 45% occurring once. The sample was blood. The origin of the receptors is a male donor with papillary thyroid cancer or a benign thyroid nodule (not recorded which). Some clones in this sample may be carry-over from other donors' samples. Each CDR3 is given with its conserved first and last residue. D genes are given only for firm matches. A row's size may be missing; if present it is once, few, many or a size class.

>TRBJ2-3|TRBD2|TRBV7-2|many
TGTGCCAGCAGCTTAGGAGCGGGAGGGGTAGATACGCAGTATTTT
CASSLGAGGVDTQYF
>TRBJ2-7|TRBD1|TRBV12-3/TRBV12-4|few
TGTGCCAGCAGTTCAGGGGGAGTACTCGAGCAGTACTTC
CASSSGGVLEQYF
>TRBJ2-3|TRBD2|TRBV7-3|-
TGTGCCAGCAGCTTCGGGACTAGCGGGAGCACAGATACGCAGTATTTT
CASSFGTSGSTDTQYF
>TRBJ1-5|-|TRBV19|few
TGTGCCAGTACGTCACGGGGTCAGCCCCAGCATTTT
CASTSRGQPQHF
>TRBJ2-2|-|TRBV7-3|few
TGTGCCAGCAGCCCGTACGGGGGGGAGCTGTTTTTT
CASSPYGGELFF
>TRBJ2-7|-|TRBV20-1|-
TGCAGTGCTGGGGGGGCAACGGGCTACGAGCAGTACTTC
CSAGGATGYEQYF
>TRBJ2-5|TRBD2|TRBV20-1|many
TGCAGTGCGACGGGAAGCGGGACCCAAGAGACCCAGTACTTC
CSATGSGTQETQYF
>TRBJ2-3|TRBD2|TRBV10-1|many
TGCGCCAGCAGTAACGGACTAGCGGGAGTGGGCCCAGATACGCAGTATTTT
CASSNGLAGVGPDTQYF
>TRBJ2-7|-|TRBV30|-
TGTGCCTGGAGTCTGTCCTACGAGCAGTACTTC
CAWSLSYEQYF
>TRBJ2-7|TRBD1|TRBV24-1|-
TGTGCCACCAGTGACACCGGGACAGGGGCCTACGAGCAGTACTTC
CATSDTGTGAYEQYF
>TRBJ1-6|-|TRBV14|-
TGTGCCAGCAGCCGATCAGGGGCGATCAACAATTCACCCCTCCACTTT
CASSRSGAINNSPLHF
>TRBJ2-3|-|TRBV10-2|many
TGCGCCAGCAGTGACCCTTCAGATACGCAGTATTTT
CASSDPSDTQYF
>TRBJ1-5|-|TRBV5-5|-
TGTGCCAGCAGCCCCCTGGGTAGCAGTAGCAATCAGCCCCAGCATTTT
CASSPLGSSSNQPQHF
>TRBJ2-5|-|TRBV28|medium-sized
TGTGCCAGCAACAAATGGACCGGACCCGAGGAGACCCAGTACTTC
CASNKWTGPEETQYF
>TRBJ2-5|-|TRBV12-3/TRBV12-4|-
TGTGCCAGCATTGAGGGCAGGGAGCGGGAGACCCAGTACTTC
CASIEGRERETQYF
>TRBJ2-2|-|TRBV6-6|many
TGTGCCAGCGGTTCACTCCGGGACAAGGGACTACCCGGTGATACCGGGGAGCTGTTTTTT
CASGSLRDKGLPGDTGELFF
>TRBJ2-7|-|TRBV30|once
TGTGCCTGGACTTCGGGTGCCTACGAGCAGTACTTC
CAWTSGAYEQYF
>TRBJ1-1|-|TRBV6-1|medium-sized
TGTGCCAGCAGCCAAGGGGGCACTGAAGCTTTCTTT
CASSQGGTEAFF
>TRBJ1-1|-|TRBV30|-
TGTGCCTGGGTGAGGGCCACTGAAGCTTTCTTT
CAWVRATEAFF
>TRBJ2-7|-|TRBV18|once
TGTGCCAGCTCAAACCAGGAAAGCGTCTCCTACGAGCAGTACTTC
CASSNQESVSYEQYF
>TRBJ2-3|-|TRBV5-1|-
TGCGCCAGCAGCTTGGAAAGAAGAAAGGCAGATACGCAGTATTTT
CASSLERRKADTQYF
>TRBJ2-7|-|TRBV30|-
TGTGCCTGGAGTGGGCGAGTTACCTACGAGCAGTACTTC
CAWSGRVTYEQYF
>TRBJ1-1|TRBD1|TRBV6-1|medium-sized
TGTGCCAGCAGTGAAGCGAGGGACAGGTTATATTACACTGAAGCTTTCTTT
CASSEARDRLYYTEAFF
>TRBJ2-2|TRBD2|TRBV6-1|-
TGTGCCAGCAGTGAACTAGCGGGAGACACCGGGGAGCTGTTTTTT
CASSELAGDTGELFF